The source of this T cell receptor (beta chain) is a study of T cell responses to AZD1222 COVID-19 vaccine. Study-level points and caveats: There were repertoire samples only from the period after the peak T cell response. The study identified only six AZD1222 recipients as seropositive at baseline. An increase in Spike-specific TCR breadth and depth was observed after two AZD1222 doses. White British donors predominated, females outnumbered males, and clonal diversity was possibly underestimated.

Points on this clone: Its target is unknown.

Germline V CDR1 and CDR2: MDHEN, SYDVKM. The CDR3 has 13 amino acids. V shed 6 bases and J shed 1 base, with 9 bases lying between them. Sequencing was performed with immunoSEQ multiplex PCR; in TCRdb, only in-frame clones are kept and a portion is missing. The sample has roughly 180,000 clones; around 90% are singletons. The material sequenced was peripheral blood, taken on day 0 of AZD1222 vaccination. J is TRBJ1-1 and V is TRBV28; D is undetermined. The sequence was obtained from an adult in good health. This CDR3 reads CASREGWNTEAFF. CDR3 coding DNA: TGTGCCAGCAGGGAAGGATGGAACACTGAAGCTTTCTTT.